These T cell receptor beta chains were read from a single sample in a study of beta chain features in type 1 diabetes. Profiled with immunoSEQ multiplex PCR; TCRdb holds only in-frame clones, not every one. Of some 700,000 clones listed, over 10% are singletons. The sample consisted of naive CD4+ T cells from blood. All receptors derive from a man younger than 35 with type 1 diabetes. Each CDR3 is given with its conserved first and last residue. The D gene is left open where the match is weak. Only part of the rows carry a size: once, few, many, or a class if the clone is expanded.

CASERSNEKLFF	TGTGCCAGCGAAAGGAGTAATGAAAAACTGTTTTTT	NA	NA	TRBJ1-4	TRBV2
CASSQVTSGYNEQFF	TGCGCCAGCAGCCAAGTAACTAGCGGATACAATGAGCAGTTCTTC	TRBD2	NA	TRBJ2-1	TRBV4-1
CASSLRDRGDEQYF	TGTGCCAGCAGCTTGAGGGACAGAGGGGACGAGCAGTACTTC	TRBD1	NA	TRBJ2-7	TRBV5-4
CASRTGTGANEQFF	TGTGCCAGTAGGACCGGGACAGGGGCGAATGAGCAGTTCTTC	TRBD1	NA	TRBJ2-1	TRBV19
CASSPTGNPDQPQHF	TGTGCCAGCAGTCCGACAGGGAACCCCGATCAGCCCCAGCATTTT	TRBD1	NA	TRBJ1-5	TRBV6-5
CASSFMGGGQPQHF	TGTGCCAGCAGTTTCATGGGGGGTGGGCAGCCCCAGCATTTT	NA	few	TRBJ1-5	TRBV28
CASGDQGNYGYTF	TGTGCCAGCGGGGACCAGGGTAACTATGGCTACACCTTC	NA	NA	TRBJ1-2	TRBV2
CSVGGYQETQYF	TGCAGCGTTGGGGGGTACCAAGAGACCCAGTACTTC	NA	NA	TRBJ2-5	TRBV29-1
CASSQDYYNEQFF	TGTGCCAGCAGCCAAGACTATTACAATGAGCAGTTCTTC	NA	NA	TRBJ2-1	TRBV2
CASSLTGNTEAFF	TGTGCCAGCAGCCTGACGGGGAACACTGAAGCTTTCTTT	NA	few	TRBJ1-1	TRBV7-8
CASSDPSEQYF	TGTGCCAGCAGTGATCCCAGCGAGCAGTACTTC	NA	few	TRBJ2-7	TRBV25-1
CASRGQPNQPQHF	TGTGCCAGCAGAGGACAGCCGAATCAGCCCCAGCATTTT	NA	few	TRBJ1-5	TRBV25-1
CASSVGQEITGELFF	TGTGCCAGCAGCGTAGGACAGGAAATCACCGGGGAGCTGTTTTTT	NA	NA	TRBJ2-2	TRBV9
CASSLDGSSRQPQHF	TGCGCCAGCAGCTTGGATGGTTCATCACGTCAGCCCCAGCATTTT	NA	NA	TRBJ1-5	TRBV5-1
CASSPPGEAHEQYF	TGTGCCAGCTCACCACCTGGGGAGGCTCACGAGCAGTACTTC	NA	few	TRBJ2-7	TRBV18
CASNKGLNTEAFF	TGTGCCAGCAACAAGGGACTTAACACTGAAGCTTTCTTT	NA	NA	TRBJ1-1	TRBV27
CASSFPGAVANSQFF	TGTGCCAGCAGTTTCCCCGGGGCCGTTGCTAATTCCCAGTTCTTC	NA	few	TRBJ2-1	TRBV28
CASSLAREETQYF	TGCGCCAGCAGCTTGGCCAGGGAGGAGACCCAGTACTTC	NA	few	TRBJ2-5	TRBV5-1
CAWSEGGSSPQPQHF	TGTGCCTGGAGCGAGGGGGGATCATCTCCTCAGCCCCAGCATTTT	NA	few	TRBJ1-5	TRBV30
CASQLAASYNEQFF	TGTGCTTCCCAACTAGCGGCCTCCTACAATGAGCAGTTCTTC	TRBD2	few	TRBJ2-1	TRBV7-8
CASTPTGRNEQFF	TGTGCCAGCACCCCGACAGGGCGCAATGAGCAGTTCTTC	TRBD1	NA	TRBJ2-1	TRBV6-5
CASSRQETQYF	TGTGCCAGCAGCCGCCAAGAGACCCAGTACTTC	NA	NA	TRBJ2-5	TRBV6-5
CASSVIKGNTEAFF	TGTGCCAGCAGCGTAATAAAAGGGAACACTGAAGCTTTCTTT	NA	few	TRBJ1-1	TRBV7-8
CASSEFGTENYNEQFF	TGTGCCAGCAGTGAATTCGGCACAGAGAACTACAATGAGCAGTTCTTC	NA	NA	TRBJ2-1	TRBV2
CASNTPTGGWDQPQHF	TGTGCCAGCAACACCCCGACAGGGGGTTGGGATCAGCCCCAGCATTTT	TRBD1	NA	TRBJ1-5	TRBV28
CASSEYMGDYLYNEQFF	TGTGCCAGCAGTGAATATATGGGGGACTACTTGTACAATGAGCAGTTCTTC	TRBD2	NA	TRBJ2-1	TRBV25-1
CASSTELQETQYF	TGTGCCAGTAGTACCGAACTCCAAGAGACCCAGTACTTC	NA	NA	TRBJ2-5	TRBV19
CASSEPGWGTTEAFF	TGTGCCAGCAGTGAACCAGGTTGGGGTACGACTGAAGCTTTCTTT	NA	few	TRBJ1-1	TRBV6-1
CSGGQGADTEAFF	TGCAGCGGGGGACAGGGCGCCGACACTGAAGCTTTCTTT	TRBD1	NA	TRBJ1-1	TRBV29-1
CASGVTRYNEQFF	TGTGCCAGCGGAGTTACACGTTACAATGAGCAGTTCTTC	NA	few	TRBJ2-1	TRBV7-9
CASSELQNSNQPQHF	TGTGCCAGCAGTGAACTCCAGAATAGCAATCAGCCCCAGCATTTT	NA	few	TRBJ1-5	TRBV2
CASSFTGVTNTGELFF	TGCGCCAGCAGCTTCACAGGTGTCACGAACACCGGGGAGCTGTTTTTT	NA	few	TRBJ2-2	TRBV5-1
CASSEQPSEQETQYF	TGTGCCAGCAGTGAGCAACCTAGCGAACAAGAGACCCAGTACTTC	NA	few	TRBJ2-5	TRBV6-1
CASSPQLAEETQYF	TGTGCCAGCAGCCCCCAACTAGCGGAAGAGACCCAGTACTTC	TRBD2	few	TRBJ2-5	TRBV7-2
CAWSTQVYNSPLHF	TGTGCCTGGAGCACCCAGGTCTATAATTCACCCCTCCACTTT	NA	NA	TRBJ1-6	TRBV30
CASSGISYNEQFF	TGTGCCAGCAGTGGCATATCATACAATGAGCAGTTCTTC	NA	NA	TRBJ2-1	TRBV6-1
CAWSVGEVGRNQPQHF	TGTGCCTGGAGTGTCGGGGAGGTAGGGAGGAATCAGCCCCAGCATTTT	NA	NA	TRBJ1-5	TRBV30
CASRVLSGGYEQYF	TGTGCCAGCAGGGTCCTATCAGGGGGCTACGAGCAGTACTTC	TRBD1	NA	TRBJ2-7	TRBV7-2
CASSLMGQETQYF	TGTGCCAGCAGTTTAATGGGACAAGAGACCCAGTACTTC	NA	few	TRBJ2-5	TRBV27
CASSLRENYGYTF	TGTGCCAGCAGTCTCCGGGAGAACTATGGCTACACCTTC	NA	few	TRBJ1-2	TRBV6-1
CASSSPRQGYRASNSPLHF	TGTGCCAGCAGTTCGCCCCGACAAGGCTATAGGGCGAGTAATTCACCCCTCCACTTT	NA	few	TRBJ1-6	TRBV28
CASRLTQTTEAFF	TGTGCCAGCAGGCTGACACAAACCACTGAAGCTTTCTTT	NA	NA	TRBJ1-1	TRBV7-9
CASSRPGQSNQPQHF	TGCGCCAGCAGCCGCCCGGGACAGAGTAATCAGCCCCAGCATTTT	TRBD1	few	TRBJ1-5	TRBV4-1
CASSWEGAYTQYF	TGTGCCAGCAGTTGGGAGGGGGCCTATACGCAGTATTTT	NA	NA	TRBJ2-3	TRBV28
CASSEDGTANTEAFF	TGTGCCAGCAGTGAGGACGGGACAGCGAACACTGAAGCTTTCTTT	TRBD1	NA	TRBJ1-1	TRBV25-1
CSVGTGSLDEKLFF	TGCAGCGTTGGGACAGGGTCCCTTGATGAAAAACTGTTTTTT	TRBD1	few	TRBJ1-4	TRBV29-1
CASSWTVSINQPQHF	TGTGCCAGCAGCTGGACCGTATCGATCAATCAGCCCCAGCATTTT	NA	NA	TRBJ1-5	TRBV7-2